This T cell receptor (beta chain) comes out of a study of blood T cells in healthy people across ages. CDR3 length equals 16 residues. The donors, aged roughly 6 to 95, were healthy Caucasians from Russia. General observations from the study: The recorded TCR beta diversity per million T cells decreased in a roughly linear manner with age. Relative to aged donors, long-lived donors carried more naive CD4+ cells and displayed higher diversity.

The sample holds a few counts of this clonotype. Its antigen is currently unknown. The authors ran a second PCR of about 6 to 12 cycles using a sample-barcoded 5' primer and a J-beta primer mix. TCRdb itself ran the 5' RACE reads through MiXCR, one entry per CDR3 protein. The sample holds 650,000 to 1,000,000 distinct CDR3 sequences, around 34% seen once. This chain joins TRBV21-1 and TRBJ2-1; the table names TRBD1, a call not compared with the DNA. TRBV21-1 has pseudogene status. Material for sequencing was blood. This receptor was obtained from a man aged 18 to 29 in good health. The CDR3 DNA is TGTGCCAGCAGCACCGGGACGCCGAGCTCCTACAATGAGCAGTTCTTC. Protein sequence: CASSTGTPSSYNEQFF.